This T cell receptor beta chain is drawn from a study of T cell repertoires in cytomegalovirus infection. This CDR3 is 14 amino acids long. V shed 8 bases and J 0 bases; nucleotides not matched to a gene: 5. The germline V gene encodes CDR1 LNHDA and CDR2 SQIVND (reference sequence). This clonotype was detected only a few times. TCRdb reprocessed the reads with MiXCR, giving one entry per CDR3 protein. The repertoire consists of more than 400,000 distinct CDR3 sequences, with around 27% occurring once and the leading ten covering less than 15%. Sequenced sample: PBMCs. The clonotype was recovered from a human donor in good health (CMV status not recorded). Some clones in this sample may be carry-over from other donors' samples. The V and J genes are TRBV19 and TRBJ2-3; TRBD2 matches at 7 bases. CDR3 amino acids: CASGLAASTDTQYF. The CDR3 nucleotides read TGTGCCAGTGGGCTAGCGGCGAGCACAGATACGCAGTATTTT. Together with reference TRBV19 and TRBJ2-3, the CDR3 gives the full variable domain: DGGITQSPKYLFRKEGQNVTLSCEQNLNHDAMYWYRQDPGQGLRLIYYSQIVNDFQKGDIAEGYSVSREKKESFPLTVTSAQKNPTAFYLCASGLAASTDTQYFGPGTRLTVL.